This is a list of T cell receptor beta chains from one sample in a study of blood T cell repertoires in COVID-19. This table comes from immunoSEQ multiplex PCR, and its TCRdb copy is limited to in-frame clones, with some not included. The repertoire holds over 300,000 clones, nearly 90% seen once, with 6.5% to 7% in the top ten. Sequencing was done on a sample of peripheral blood. Receptor source: a young man with active or convalescent COVID-19. The CDR3 runs from the conserved cysteine through the conserved F or W. D genes are given only for firm matches. Clone size, where shown, is once, few, many, or a class for clones that have expanded.

clone size	D gene	V gene	J gene	CDR3 protein	CDR3 DNA
.	TRBD1	TRBV15	TRBJ2-4	CATSWTGYSQNIQYF	TGTGCCACCAGCTGGACAGGGTATTCCCAAAACATTCAGTACTTC
.	TRBD2	TRBV7-3	TRBJ2-3	CASSLKRGLRPSTDTQYF	TGTGCCAGCAGCTTAAAACGGGGACTACGACCTAGCACAGATACGCAGTATTTT
.	TRBD1	TRBV3-1/TRBV3-2	TRBJ1-5	CASSQERSGGPDQPQHF	TGTGCCAGCAGCCAAGAGAGGTCAGGGGGCCCCGATCAGCCCCAGCATTTT
.	TRBD1	TRBV9	TRBJ2-7	CASSAGTARGSYEQYF	TGTGCCAGTAGCGCCGGGACAGCTCGTGGGTCCTACGAGCAGTACTTC
.	TRBD2	TRBV19	TRBJ2-7	CASSLTSGSSYEQYF	TGTGCCAGTAGTCTTACTAGCGGGAGCTCCTACGAGCAGTACTTC
.	TRBD1	TRBV28	TRBJ1-5	CASQFPHRGGQPQHF	TGTGCCAGCCAATTCCCCCACAGGGGAGGTCAGCCCCAGCATTTT
.	TRBD1	TRBV7-3	TRBJ1-1	CASKWTGGTEAFF	TGTGCCAGCAAGTGGACAGGTGGCACTGAAGCTTTCTTT
.	.	TRBV7-2	TRBJ2-7	CASSLAQVAVYEQYF	TGTGCCAGCAGCTTAGCGCAGGTAGCGGTCTACGAGCAGTACTTC
.	.	TRBV29-1	TRBJ1-1	CSVGSGILNTEAFF	TGCAGCGTGGGCTCCGGGATCTTGAACACTGAAGCTTTCTTT
.	TRBD1	TRBV5-1	TRBJ1-4	CASSRQGLEEKLFF	TGCGCCAGCAGCCGACAGGGTTTAGAAGAAAAACTGTTTTTT
.	TRBD1	TRBV28	TRBJ1-2	CASRSTGAGDGYTF	TGTGCCAGCAGATCGACAGGGGCCGGGGATGGCTACACCTTC
once	TRBD1	TRBV7-8	TRBJ1-3	CASSSPGQGRDTIYF	TGTGCCAGCAGCTCACCAGGACAGGGTCGGGACACCATATATTTT
.	TRBD1	TRBV5-5	TRBJ1-6	CASSFPGQGVSPLHF	TGTGCCAGCAGCTTCCCGGGACAGGGGGTTTCACCCCTCCACTTT
.	.	TRBV20-1	TRBJ2-1	CSAQTEEQFF	TGCAGTGCCCAGACGGAGGAGCAGTTCTTC
.	.	TRBV29-1	TRBJ2-1	CSAGSGAYNEQFF	TGCAGCGCCGGGTCGGGGGCCTACAATGAGCAGTTCTTC
.	.	TRBV28	TRBJ1-1	CASSPGNTEAFF	TGTGCCAGCAGTCCGGGGAACACTGAAGCTTTCTTT
.	.	TRBV2	TRBJ1-5	CASSEQTPNQPQHF	TGTGCCAGCAGTGAACAGACACCGAATCAGCCCCAGCATTTT
.	.	TRBV5-1	TRBJ1-2	CASSLPYGYTF	TGCGCCAGCAGCTTGCCTTATGGCTACACCTTC
.	.	TRBV28	TRBJ1-2	CASSFRTLDRNYGYTF	TGTGCCAGCAGTTTCCGTACTTTGGACAGAAACTATGGCTACACCTTC
.	.	TRBV27	TRBJ2-5	CASSGTQWETQYF	TGTGCCAGCAGTGGCACCCAATGGGAGACCCAGTACTTC
.	TRBD1	TRBV3-1/TRBV3-2	TRBJ1-2	CASSQHLRTGGNYGYTF	TGTGCCAGCAGCCAACACCTAAGAACAGGGGGCAACTATGGCTACACCTTC
.	.	TRBV19	TRBJ2-6	CASRRPSRGANVLTF	TGTGCCAGTAGAAGGCCCAGTCGTGGGGCCAACGTGCTGACTTTC
.	TRBD1	TRBV7-2	TRBJ1-4	CASSLSGTGAGKLFF	TGTGCCAGCAGCTTATCCGGGACAGGGGCAGGAAAACTGTTTTTT
once	TRBD1	TRBV6-5	TRBJ2-7	CASRGTGFGPYEQYF	TGTGCCAGCAGGGGGACAGGCTTCGGGCCCTACGAGCAGTACTTC
.	TRBD1	TRBV5-5	TRBJ1-5	CASSLGQGINQPQHF	TGTGCCAGCAGCTTGGGACAGGGGATCAATCAGCCCCAGCATTTT
.	TRBD2	TRBV5-4	TRBJ2-7	CASSVKATSAKLSSYEQYF	TGTGCCAGCAGCGTCAAAGCGACTAGCGCGAAACTTTCATCCTACGAGCAGTACTTC
.	TRBD1	TRBV19	TRBJ1-6	CASSLYRGSESPLHF	TGTGCCAGTAGTCTCTACAGGGGATCTGAATCACCCCTCCACTTT
.	.	TRBV4-1	TRBJ2-7	CASSHSQRSSYEQYF	TGCGCCAGCAGCCACAGTCAGCGGAGCTCCTACGAGCAGTACTTC
.	.	TRBV11-2	TRBJ1-1	CASSLLRNTEAFF	TGTGCCAGCAGCTTATTGAGGAACACTGAAGCTTTCTTT
.	.	TRBV19	TRBJ1-5	CASSIPGRSNQPQHF	TGTGCCAGTAGTATCCCCGGGAGAAGCAATCAGCCCCAGCATTTT
.	.	TRBV5-1	TRBJ1-2	CASSPTGLYGYTF	TGCGCCAGCAGTCCCACAGGGCTCTATGGCTACACCTTC